Shown below are 21 T cell receptor beta chains from a single sample sequenced in a study of CD8 T cells in Susac syndrome. When the RNA was reverse transcribed, random hexamers were used with an input of about 0.5 to 1 ug. Via MiXCR, TCRdb re-called the immunoSEQ multiplex PCR reads, giving one row per CDR3 protein. Here the sample spans 160,000 or so distinct CDR3 sequences, around 96% being singletons. The sample comprised CD8+ T cells from PBMCs. Receptor source: a human donor with multiple sclerosis.

V gene TRBV20-1 combines with J gene TRBJ2-1; no firm D call. Germline CDR1 DFQATT, CDR2 SNEGSKA (reference sequence). This CDR3 region has 14 residues. V dropped 2 bases and J dropped 3 bases, with 11 bases sitting between them. CDR3 residues: CSARRVQVYNEQFF. The CDR3 DNA is TGCAGTGCTAGAAGGGTGCAGGTCTACAATGAGCAGTTCTTC.

The chain carries TRBV13 and TRBJ2-5; a weak D match, TRBD2 (6 bases). V lost 5 bases, J lost 5 bases, and 15 bases lay in between. This CDR3 spans 14 amino acids. The germline V gene has CDR1 PRHDT and CDR2 FYEKMQ (reference sequence). The CDR3 sequence is CASSRPGDRETQYF. CDR3 coding DNA: TGTGCCAGCAGCCGCCCGGGGGATCGCGAGACCCAGTACTTC.

This clonotype has only one observation. J is TRBJ2-3 and V is TRBV27; no definite D call. The germline V gene has CDR1 MNHEY and CDR2 SMNVEV (reference sequence). The CDR3 has 15 residues. Trimming left V 4 bases short and J 0 bases short, with 11 bases between. CDR3 in amino acids: CASSSTDSSTDTQYF. In nucleotides, the CDR3 is TGTGCCAGCAGTTCGACCGACTCTAGCACAGATACGCAGTATTTT.

The genes are TRBV30 and TRBJ1-2; no clear D gene. V was clipped by 2 bases and J by 8 bases, with 9 bases between them. This CDR3 contains 11 residues. The germline V gene encodes CDR1 GTSNPN and CDR2 SVGIG (reference sequence). The CDR3 spells CAWSTGYGYTF. CDR3 in DNA: TGTGCCTGGAGTACTGGGTACGGCTACACCTTC.

The chain employs TRBV2 and TRBJ2-7, with 9 bases identical to TRBD2. Germline CDR1 is SNHLY and CDR2 is FYNNEI. V was clipped by 6 bases and J by 2 bases; unmatched bases: 14. The CDR3 covers 17 residues. The CDR3: CASRPLSGSIWTYEQYF. CDR3 DNA: TGTGCCAGCAGGCCACTTAGCGGGAGTATTTGGACCTACGAGCAGTACTTC.

The J gene is TRBJ1-5, the V gene TRBV28; 7 bases align to TRBD1. Per the germline V gene, CDR1 is MDHEN and CDR2 is SYDVKM. J was trimmed by 7 bases and V by 4 bases; bases with no gene match: 10. The CDR3 loop spans 15 amino acids. CDR3 sequence reads: CASSSGTVSGQPQHF. CDR3 nucleotides: TGTGCCAGCAGTTCCGGGACAGTCAGCGGGCAGCCCCAGCATTTT.

J is TRBJ2-1 and V is TRBV4-1; D may be TRBD2 (6 bases). The CDR3 covers 17 residues. Germline assignment: CDR1 MGHRA and CDR2 YSYEKL. Trimming pared 5 bases from V and 10 bases from J, leaving 27 bases between. This chain's CDR3 is CASSLISGTHPHEEQFF. CDR3 DNA sequence: TGCGCCAGCAGCTTAATATCGGGGACTCACCCCCATGAGGAGCAGTTCTTC.

This rearrangement joins TRBV9 to TRBJ1-1, with D possibly TRBD1 on 5 matching bases. The CDR3 is 14 residues long. CDR1 and CDR2 (germline): SGDLS, YYNGEE. The germline V and J ends were trimmed by 0 bases and 4 bases, with 10 bases remaining between them. The CDR3 DNA reads as TGTGCCAGCAGCGTAGAGCAGGGTATCACTGAAGCTTTCTTT. It encodes CASSVEQGITEAFF.

A remark on this clonotype: Sequence at one end of the junction differs from germline and may be a read error. The genes are TRBV2 and TRBJ2-1; D is perhaps TRBD2 (6 bases). This CDR3 is built from 11 residues. Germline CDR1 SNHLY, CDR2 FYNNEI. CDR3: CASRDRDFGVF. As DNA, the CDR3 is TGTGCCAGCAGAGACCGGGACTTCGGGGTCTTC.

The table lists this clonotype with a few counts. The chain combines TRBV6-6 with TRBJ2-7; weak D call: TRBD1 (6 bases). CDR1 and CDR2 from the germline V gene are MNHNY and SVGAGI (reference sequence). V was clipped by 5 bases and J by 5 bases, with 7 bases between them. The CDR3 has 11 residues. CDR3: CASSEGDEQYF. Here the CDR3 DNA reads TGTGCCAGCAGTGAGGGGGACGAGCAGTACTTC.

The chain links TRBV4-1 to TRBJ2-7; 7 bases line up with TRBD2. Germline V lookup: CDR1 MGHRA, CDR2 YSYEKL. CDR3 length equals 15 residues. V lost 0 bases, J lost 10 bases, and 12 bases stayed unmatched. The CDR3 spells CASSQDHGRPSRQYF. CDR3 bases: TGCGCCAGCAGCCAAGACCACGGGAGGCCCTCTAGACAGTACTTC.

The rearrangement joins TRBV29-1 to TRBJ1-2; D gene uncertain. This CDR3 spans 15 amino acids. Germline V gene sequence: CDR1 SQVTM, CDR2 ANQGSEA. Trimming left V 2 bases short and J 3 bases short, with 16 bases between. CDR3 loop: CSVEKASRLDYGYTF. The CDR3 bases are TGCAGCGTTGAAAAGGCCTCGAGGTTGGACTATGGCTACACCTTC. The variable domain in full, with the rest retrieved from reference TRBV29-1 and TRBJ1-2, is SAVISQKPSRDICQRGTSLTIQCQVDSQVTMMFWYRQQPGQSLTLIATANQGSEATYESGFVIDKFPISRPNLTFSTLTVSNMSPEDSSIYLCSVEKASRLDYGYTFGSGTRLTVV.

This chain connects TRBV4-1 to TRBJ2-1; 11 nucleotides line up with TRBD1. CDR1 and CDR2 (germline): MGHRA, YSYEKL. The CDR3 runs to 14 residues. The V and J ends lost 1 base and 8 bases, in that order; junction bases with no gene match: 1. This CDR3 reads CASSQAGQGDEQFF. CDR3 nucleotide sequence: TGCGCCAGCAGCCAAGCGGGACAGGGGGATGAGCAGTTCTTC.

The CDR3 loop is CASSQGTGGRDEQFF. The CDR3 nucleotides are TGTGCCAGCAGCCAAGGGACAGGGGGTAGGGATGAGCAGTTCTTC. The chain couples TRBV7-9 to TRBJ2-1, with 11 nucleotides matching TRBD1. The junction had 8 bases not matched to a gene; V was cut back by 5 bases and J by 8 bases. This CDR3 spans 15 amino acids. The germline gives CDR1 SEHNR, CDR2 FQNEAQ (reference sequence).

The chain is built from TRBV20-1 and TRBJ2-7; no reliable D call. V was clipped by 6 bases and J by 3 bases, with 15 bases between them. The CDR3 loop spans 13 amino acids. Germline V CDR1 and CDR2: DFQATT, SNEGSKA (reference sequence). Written as DNA, the CDR3 is TGCAGTGCCCGTGGGCTAGACCACTACGAGCAGTACTTC. Translation gives CSARGLDHYEQYF.

The chain carries TRBV29-1 and TRBJ1-2; D gene unclear. V was clipped by 7 bases and J by 6 bases, with 9 bases between them. Germline lookup yields CDR1 SQVTM and CDR2 ANQGSEA. The CDR3 sequence is 10 residues long. The CDR3 DNA reads as TGCAGCGCCCAGGAGGATGGCTACACCTTC. Amino acid sequence: CSAQEDGYTF.

The chain employs TRBV29-1 and TRBJ2-3; unclear D gene. The CDR3 runs to 15 residues. Trimming left V 2 bases short and J 6 bases short, with 18 bases between. Germline V lookup: CDR1 SQVTM, CDR2 ANQGSEA. CDR3 nucleotides: TGCAGCGTTGAATTTGGAGCCAAAGAGTACGATACGCAGTATTTT. As protein: CSVEFGAKEYDTQYF.

The J gene is TRBJ2-1, the V gene TRBV3-1, with D perhaps matching TRBD2 (5 bases). The CDR3 extends over 15 amino acids. V lost 1 base, J lost 2 bases, and 9 bases lay in between. Germline V gene sequence: CDR1 LGHDT, CDR2 YNNKEL (reference sequence). In nucleotides, the CDR3 is TGTGCCAGCAGCCAAGCCACTAGGGCCTACAATGAGCAGTTCTTC. It translates to CASSQATRAYNEQFF.

This clonotype was seen just once. The chain combines TRBV7-6 with TRBJ2-1; no firm D call. In germline, CDR1 is SGHVS, CDR2 FNYEAQ. This CDR3 comprises 15 residues. Trimming left V 3 bases short and J 1 base short, with 10 bases between. The CDR3 nucleotides are TGTGCCAGCAGCTTCGATTTGGAGTCCTACAATGAGCAGTTCTTC. Amino acid sequence: CASSFDLESYNEQFF. The complete variable domain, with remaining parts taken from reference TRBV7-6 and TRBJ2-1, reads GAGVSQSPRYKVTKRGQDVALRCDPISGHVSLYWYRQALGQGPEFLTYFNYEAQQDKSGLPNDRFSAERPEGSISTLTIQRTEQRDSAMYRCASSFDLESYNEQFFGPGTRLTVL.

This rearrangement joins TRBV30 to TRBJ2-3, with 14 bases that match TRBD2. The CDR3 has 18 amino acids. The germline gives CDR1 GTSNPN, CDR2 SVGIG (reference sequence). V lost 5 bases to trimming and J lost 2 bases; unmatched junction nucleotides: 12. CDR3 sequence (DNA): TGTGCCTGGGCGGGACTAGCGGGAGAAGTGGAGTACACAGATACGCAGTATTTT. It codes for CAWAGLAGEVEYTDTQYF.

The chain carries TRBV20-1 and TRBJ1-3; D not certain. The CDR3 is made up of 14 amino acids. With 1 base removed from V and 4 bases from J, the gap between germline ends came to 11 bases. Germline CDR1 DFQATT, CDR2 SNEGSKA (reference sequence). DNA of the CDR3: TGCAGTGCTAGAGGTCTCGATCCCGGAAACACCATATATTTT. Translation: CSARGLDPGNTIYF.